Listed here are 23 T cell receptor beta chains from one sample, sequenced in a study of blood T cells in healthy people across ages. The second PCR ran about 6 to 12 cycles with a sample-barcoded 5' primer and J-beta primers. MiXCR was run by TCRdb on the 5' RACE reads, yielding one entry per CDR3 protein. Of about 1 million distinct CDR3 sequences listed, over 35% are singletons. The specimen was blood. These receptors were taken from a woman in her sixties or seventies in good health.

This clonotype was seen many times. The chain uses TRBV27 and TRBJ2-7, with D unclear. In germline, CDR1 is MNHEY, CDR2 SMNVEV (reference sequence). V was trimmed by 6 bases and J by 2 bases, leaving 8 bases between them. The CDR3 length is 12 residues. The CDR3 DNA reads TGTGCCAGCAGCTCTTCCCCCTACGAGCAGTACTTC. It encodes CASSSSPYEQYF.

The sample holds a few counts of this clonotype. The CDR3 nucleotides are TGTGCCAGCAGTTACGGGACTAGCGTCCGATTCGAGCAGTTCTTC. Protein product: CASSYGTSVRFEQFF. The V gene is TRBV6-2 or TRBV6-3, the J gene TRBJ2-1, with 10 bases that match TRBD2. With V trimmed by 2 bases and J by 10 bases, 8 bases remained unmatched. Germline-derived CDR1 and CDR2 are MNHEY and SVGEGT. The CDR3 is 15 residues long.

This clonotype was counted many times. The chain combines TRBV7-2 with TRBJ2-7; the match to TRBD1 covers 8 bases. V lost 5 bases and J lost 2; bases outside the gene matches: 5. Germline values: CDR1 SGHTA, CDR2 FQGNSA. The CDR3 is made up of 14 amino acids. The CDR3 sequence is CASSVNRGTYEQYF. CDR3 coding DNA: TGTGCCAGCAGCGTTAACAGGGGGACCTACGAGCAGTACTTC.

This clonotype was counted only a few times. The V gene is TRBV6-5, the J gene TRBJ2-7, with TRBD2 matching 15 bases. TRBJ2-5 explains the end of the DNA better; the J call may be wrong. CDR1 and CDR2 from the germline V gene are MNHEY and SVGAGI. This CDR3 comprises 18 residues. The CDR3 loop reads CASSYSGLAGGLRETQYF. CDR3 sequence (DNA): TGTGCCAGCAGTTACTCGGGACTAGCGGGAGGTTTGAGAGAGACCCAGTACTTC.

The chain employs TRBV20-1 and TRBJ2-3, with D perhaps matching TRBD2 (6 bases). CDR3 length: 13 amino acids. Germline CDR1 reads DFQATT; CDR2 reads SNEGSKA (reference sequence). V lost 4 bases and J 3 bases, leaving 11 bases between the germline ends. The CDR3 reads CSANLAETDTQYF. The DNA of the CDR3 is TGCAGTGCTAACTTAGCGGAAACAGATACGCAGTATTTT.

The V and J genes are TRBV14 and TRBJ1-1; D is perhaps TRBD1 (6 bases). This CDR3 region has 15 residues. V lost 4 bases and J lost 2, with 14 bases in between. Germline CDR1 SGHDN, CDR2 FVKESK. Written as DNA, the CDR3 is TGTGCCAGCAGCCTCGGTATAGGGACAAACACTGAAGCTTTCTTT. This sequence encodes CASSLGIGTNTEAFF.

The chain carries TRBV7-2 and TRBJ2-7; TRBD1 is a possible D gene (6 bases). Trimming pared 2 bases from V and 1 base from J, leaving 12 bases between. CDR1 and CDR2 from the germline V gene are SGHTA and FQGNSA. The CDR3 spans 15 residues. CDR3 bases: TGTGCCAGCAGCTTACTTGCGGACAGATCCTACGAGCAGTACTTC. This encodes CASSLLADRSYEQYF.

The V and J genes are TRBV20-1 and TRBJ1-1, with 9 bases lining up with TRBD1. The CDR3 runs to 14 residues. J gave up 3 bases and V 3 bases, and 5 bases lay outside the gene matches. Germline CDR1 is DFQATT and CDR2 is SNEGSKA (reference sequence). The CDR3 loop is CSASLGTGHTEAFF. In nucleotides, the CDR3 is TGCAGTGCTAGTCTCGGGACAGGGCACACTGAAGCTTTCTTT.

Ten or more counts support this clonotype. The gene calls are TRBV6-1 and TRBJ2-1; D gene unclear. Germline loops: CDR1 MNHNS, CDR2 SASEGT. Trimming removed 4 bases from V and 4 bases from J, with 5 bases in between. The CDR3 spans 12 residues. The CDR3, as DNA: TGTGCCAGCAGTGTAACATACAATGAGCAGTTCTTC. Its protein product is CASSVTYNEQFF.

This clonotype turned up a few times. The V and J genes are TRBV6-6 and TRBJ2-3, with D unclear. V was cut by 5 bases and J by 0 bases, with 12 bases left in between. Per germline, CDR1 MNHNY and CDR2 SVGAGI (reference sequence). The CDR3 consists of 15 residues. CDR3 DNA: TGTGCCAGCAGTCCCGGCGCGCTAAGCACAGATACGCAGTATTTT. It encodes CASSPGALSTDTQYF.

Many counts were recorded for this clonotype. The rearrangement joins TRBV27 to TRBJ2-7; D might be TRBD2 (6 bases). The germline V gene encodes CDR1 MNHEY and CDR2 SMNVEV (reference sequence). The V end was cut by 2 bases, the J end by 0 bases, with 11 bases between. The CDR3 runs 15 residues. CDR3 sequence reads: CASSLGAGSSYEQYF. CDR3 sequence (DNA): TGTGCCAGCAGTTTAGGGGCGGGGAGCTCCTACGAGCAGTACTTC.

The genes are TRBV6-4 and TRBJ2-1, with 11 nucleotides matching TRBD2. Germline CDR1 is MRHNA and CDR2 is SNTAGT. The CDR3 has 15 amino acids. With V trimmed by 4 bases and J by 7 bases, 6 bases remained unmatched. The chain's CDR3 is CASSGILAGDNEQFF. For the CDR3, the DNA is TGTGCCAGCAGTGGTATACTAGCGGGGGATAATGAGCAGTTCTTC.

CDR3 protein: CATSEPGGTSRRNEQFF. CDR3 nucleotides: TGTGCCACCAGTGAGCCAGGGGGGACTAGTCGTCGAAATGAGCAGTTCTTC. The chain joins TRBV24-1 to TRBJ2-1; a weak D match, TRBD2 (8 bases). Germline V gene sequence: CDR1 KGHDR, CDR2 SFDVKD. V was shortened by 4 bases and J by 7 bases, with 22 bases between the two germline ends. This CDR3 contains 17 residues.

This clonotype has only one observation. The V call is TRBV7-9, the J call TRBJ2-1; 7 nucleotides line up with TRBD2. Trimming cost V 9 bases and J 7 bases; bases outside gene matches: 3. CDR1 and CDR2 (germline): SEHNR, FQNEAQ (reference sequence). The CDR3 has 11 amino acids. The CDR3 loop reads CASGEGNEQFF. CDR3 nucleotides: TGTGCCAGTGGGGAGGGAAATGAGCAGTTCTTC.

This CDR3 reads CASHGAPYEQYF. The CDR3 DNA reads as TGTGCCAGCCACGGGGCCCCCTACGAGCAGTACTTC. The rearrangement uses TRBV7-9 and TRBJ2-7; D could derive from TRBD1 or TRBD2 (5 bases each). The CDR3 length is 12 residues. The germline CDR1 and CDR2 sequences are SEHNR and FQNEAQ (reference sequence). V was trimmed by 8 bases and J by 2 bases, leaving 10 bases between them.

The genes are TRBV7-9 and TRBJ2-5, with 8 positions matching TRBD2. This CDR3 is 17 amino acids long. Germline CDR1 SEHNR, CDR2 FQNEAQ (reference sequence). The trim removed 5 bases at V and 2 bases at J, leaving 13 bases unmatched. CDR3 in DNA: TGTGCCAGCAGCCGTACTTTTTCGGGAGGGCCGCAAGAGACCCAGTACTTC. It codes for CASSRTFSGGPQETQYF.

The chain uses TRBV6-1 and TRBJ2-7; no firm D call. The germline gives CDR1 MNHNS, CDR2 SASEGT. There are 16 residues in the CDR3. V gave up 3 bases and J gave up 0 bases, with 15 bases separating them. CDR3 DNA: TGTGCCAGCAGTGACCCATTCCGCGTCTACTCCTACGAGCAGTACTTC. The encoded protein is CASSDPFRVYSYEQYF.

The chain carries TRBV2 and TRBJ2-7, with TRBD2 matching 12 bases. Germline loops: CDR1 SNHLY, CDR2 FYNNEI. The V gene end was trimmed by 6 bases and the J gene end by 4 bases; junction bases not matched to a gene: 7. This CDR3 is built from 15 residues. For the CDR3, the DNA is TGTGCCAGCAGCAACGGACTAGCGGGGCCTTACGAGCAGTACTTC. Translating gives CASSNGLAGPYEQYF.

This rearrangement joins TRBV29-1 to TRBJ2-5, with no clear D. The CDR3 is 14 residues long. Germline V gene lookup returns CDR1 SQVTM and CDR2 ANQGSEA. The germline V and J ends were trimmed by 4 bases and 2 bases, with 14 bases remaining between them. The CDR3 DNA reads TGCAGCGTTGTGGGGTGGACCAGACAAGAGACCCAGTACTTC. Its translation: CSVVGWTRQETQYF.

The genes are TRBV27 and TRBJ2-5, with 7 bases that match TRBD1. The CDR3 runs 14 residues. V trimming: 6 bases; J trimming: 5 bases; junction bases outside the gene matches: 9. Germline assignment: CDR1 MNHEY and CDR2 SMNVEV (reference sequence). CDR3 coding DNA: TGTGCCAGCAGAACAAGGGGGCGATGGGAGACCCAGTACTTC. It codes for CASRTRGRWETQYF.

This clonotype was detected only a few times. The chain carries TRBV4-1 and TRBJ2-7; 8 bases align to TRBD2. J was trimmed by 7 bases and V by 4 bases; bases with no gene match: 12. CDR1 is MGHRA and CDR2 is YSYEKL in the germline V gene. The CDR3 runs 15 residues. This CDR3 is CASSPPGGPSEEQYF. The CDR3 DNA reads as TGCGCCAGCAGCCCTCCGGGAGGGCCCTCGGAAGAGCAGTACTTC.

The table lists this clonotype with a few counts. The chain recombines TRBV5-4 with TRBJ2-7; maybe TRBD2 (6 bases). The V and J ends lost 4 bases and 5 bases respectively, with 19 bases between them. Germline V gene data show CDR1 as SGHNT and CDR2 as YYREEE (reference sequence). The CDR3 loop spans 15 amino acids. The CDR3 DNA follows: TGTGCCAGCAGCCCCCCGGGAGCCCTAACCCACGAGCAGTACTTC. Translating it yields CASSPPGALTHEQYF.

The chain couples TRBV10-3 to TRBJ2-1; D possibly corresponds to TRBD2 (5 bases). The germline V and J ends were trimmed by 2 bases and 8 bases, with 7 bases remaining between them. This CDR3 region has 12 residues. CDR1 and CDR2 from the germline V gene are ENHRY and SYGVKD. The CDR3, as DNA: TGTGCCATCAGTGAGGCCGGGGATGAGCAGTTCTTC. Its protein product is CAISEAGDEQFF.